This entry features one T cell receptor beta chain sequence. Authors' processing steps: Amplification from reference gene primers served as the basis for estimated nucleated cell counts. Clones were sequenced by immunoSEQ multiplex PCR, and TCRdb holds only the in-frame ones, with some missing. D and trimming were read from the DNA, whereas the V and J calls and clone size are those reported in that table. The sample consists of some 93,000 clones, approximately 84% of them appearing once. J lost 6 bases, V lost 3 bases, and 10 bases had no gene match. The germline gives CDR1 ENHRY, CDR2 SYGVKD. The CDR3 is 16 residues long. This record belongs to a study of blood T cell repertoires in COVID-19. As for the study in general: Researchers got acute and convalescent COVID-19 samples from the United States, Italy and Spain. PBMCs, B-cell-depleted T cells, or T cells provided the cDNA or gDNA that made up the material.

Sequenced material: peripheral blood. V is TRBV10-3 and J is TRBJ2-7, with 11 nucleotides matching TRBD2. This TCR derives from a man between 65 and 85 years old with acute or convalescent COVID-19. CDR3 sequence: CAISESGGLAVVEQYF. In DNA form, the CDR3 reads TGTGCCATCAGTGAATCTGGGGGACTAGCGGTCGTCGAGCAGTACTTC.